A single sample is the source of the 5 T cell receptor beta chains below, sequenced in a study of graft-versus-host responses after intestinal transplantation. Data came from immunoSEQ multiplex PCR; TCRdb stores just in-frame clones and leaves some out. The sample records some 120,000 clones, more than 80% being singletons. Their cognate antigens are unknown. Sequences were derived from unstimulated CD4+ T cells sorted from spleen or lymph node cells, sampled before transplant. Receptors originate from a human donor who was the organ donor for an intestinal transplant.

The J gene is TRBJ2-7, the V gene TRBV6-4; 8 nucleotides line up with TRBD1. Germline trimming cut 0 bases from V and 0 bases from J; bases unmatched to any gene: 1. The CDR3 contains 15 residues. The germline V gene has CDR1 MRHNA and CDR2 SNTAGT. DNA of the CDR3: TGTGCCAGCAGTGACTCGGACAGGGACTCCTACGAGCAGTACTTC. It codes for CASSDSDRDSYEQYF.

This chain links TRBV2 with TRBJ2-7; D may match TRBD1 or TRBD2 (6 bases each). The CDR3 runs 12 residues. The germline V gene has CDR1 SNHLY and CDR2 FYNNEI. V was cut by 7 bases and J by 3 bases, with 10 bases left in between. CDR3 sequence reads: CASTGAHYEQYF. The DNA of the CDR3 is TGTGCCAGCACGGGGGCCCACTACGAGCAGTACTTC.

The gene calls are TRBV6-1 and TRBJ2-1, with D possibly being TRBD2 (6 bases). V lost 4 bases, J lost 7 bases, and 11 bases lay in between. Germline CDR1 reads MNHNS; CDR2 reads SASEGT. The CDR3 loop spans 13 amino acids. CDR3 loop: CASSAGLRNEQFF. The CDR3 DNA is TGTGCCAGCAGTGCGGGACTTAGGAATGAGCAGTTCTTC.

The chain is built from TRBV5-6 and TRBJ1-5; D is ambiguous. This CDR3 region has 15 residues. CDR1 SGHDT and CDR2 YYEEEE come from the germline V gene. With 2 bases removed from V and 2 bases from J, the gap between germline ends came to 11 bases. The CDR3 DNA reads TGTGCCAGCAGCTTCTACGAGGATGGCAATCAGCCCCAGCATTTT. Protein sequence: CASSFYEDGNQPQHF.

This rearrangement joins TRBV27 to TRBJ2-7; 9 bases are a match to TRBD1. The ends lost 5 bases at V and 8 bases at J; junction bases unmatched: 13. Germline V CDR1 and CDR2: MNHEY, SMNVEV (reference sequence). The CDR3 length is 15 residues. CDR3 residues: CASSPRPGTGFKQYF. The CDR3 DNA is TGTGCCAGCAGTCCCCGTCCCGGGACAGGGTTTAAGCAGTACTTC.